This is a list of T cell receptor beta chains from one sample in a study of control samples from healthy donors and cancer patients. Using immunoSEQ multiplex PCR, the repertoire was profiled, and TCRdb retains in-frame clones only, with some absent. The table shows some 77,000 clones, with 70% to 90% occurring only once. The sequenced material came from blood. These receptors all come from a woman between 55 and 75 years old in good health. Each CDR3 is given with its conserved first and last residue. The D gene is left open where the match is weak. Some rows have no size entry. The others give once, few or many, or a class for an expanded clone.

d_call: .; j_call: TRBJ1-3; v_call: TRBV12-5; clone_size: .; cdr3_aa: CASGLNPRGAGNTIYF; cdr3_nt: TGTGCTAGTGGCCTAAATCCCAGGGGTGCCGGAAACACCATATATTTT
d_call: TRBD1; j_call: TRBJ2-3; v_call: TRBV5-1; clone_size: .; cdr3_aa: CASRTGQASTDTQYF; cdr3_nt: TGCGCCAGCAGGACCGGACAGGCGAGCACAGATACGCAGTATTTT
d_call: .; j_call: TRBJ1-2; v_call: TRBV9; clone_size: once; cdr3_aa: CASSVGGGANYGYTF; cdr3_nt: TGTGCCAGCAGCGTAGGTGGGGGGGCTAACTATGGCTACACCTTC
d_call: .; j_call: TRBJ1-5; v_call: TRBV11-3; clone_size: .; cdr3_aa: CASPTVVPQHF; cdr3_nt: TGTGCCAGCCCAACGGTAGTACCCCAGCATTTT
d_call: TRBD1; j_call: TRBJ2-3; v_call: TRBV5-1; clone_size: .; cdr3_aa: CASSLARGQADTQYF; cdr3_nt: TGCGCCAGCAGCTTGGCCAGGGGGCAGGCAGATACGCAGTATTTT
d_call: .; j_call: TRBJ1-2; v_call: TRBV11-3; clone_size: .; cdr3_aa: CARYVWALRSYGYTF; cdr3_nt: TGTGCCAGGTACGTTTGGGCCCTAAGGTCGTATGGCTACACCTTC
d_call: TRBD2; j_call: TRBJ2-5; v_call: TRBV12-3/TRBV12-4; clone_size: .; cdr3_aa: CASSGLAGETQYF; cdr3_nt: TGTGCCAGCAGCGGACTAGCAGGAGAGACCCAGTACTTC
d_call: .; j_call: TRBJ1-2; v_call: TRBV12-3/TRBV12-4; clone_size: .; cdr3_aa: CASSLLTGITF; cdr3_nt: TGTGCCAGCAGTCTTCTCACGGGCATCACCTTC
d_call: .; j_call: TRBJ2-7; v_call: TRBV7-2; clone_size: .; cdr3_aa: CASSLSHMREQYF; cdr3_nt: TGTGCCAGCAGCTTAAGCCATATGAGGGAGCAGTACTTC
d_call: .; j_call: TRBJ2-7; v_call: TRBV7-2; clone_size: .; cdr3_aa: CASSASRGTYEQYF; cdr3_nt: TGTGCCAGCAGCGCAAGCCGGGGAACCTACGAGCAGTACTTC
d_call: .; j_call: TRBJ2-7; v_call: TRBV28; clone_size: .; cdr3_aa: CASSRLEGQVNEQYF; cdr3_nt: TGTGCTAGCAGCCGTTTAGAGGGTCAGGTGAACGAGCAGTACTTC
d_call: .; j_call: TRBJ1-3; v_call: TRBV3-1/TRBV3-2; clone_size: .; cdr3_aa: CASSQLGSSSGNTIYF; cdr3_nt: TGTGCCAGCAGCCAACTCGGGTCGAGCTCTGGAAACACCATATATTTT
d_call: .; j_call: TRBJ2-1; v_call: TRBV28; clone_size: .; cdr3_aa: CASSYGLSTANEQFF; cdr3_nt: TGTGCCAGCAGTTATGGGCTTTCAACGGCCAATGAGCAGTTCTTC
d_call: TRBD2; j_call: TRBJ2-7; v_call: TRBV27; clone_size: .; cdr3_aa: CASSLGGTTYEQYF; cdr3_nt: TGTGCCAGCAGTTTAGGCGGGACTACCTACGAGCAGTACTTC
d_call: TRBD1; j_call: TRBJ2-3; v_call: TRBV5-4; clone_size: .; cdr3_aa: CASSPGQGGRRGTQYF; cdr3_nt: TGTGCCAGCAGCCCTGGACAGGGTGGGAGAAGAGGTACGCAGTATTTT
d_call: .; j_call: TRBJ1-1; v_call: TRBV28; clone_size: once; cdr3_aa: CASSLLGDSMNTEAFF; cdr3_nt: TGTGCCAGCAGTTTATTAGGCGATTCGATGAACACTGAAGCTTTCTTT
d_call: .; j_call: TRBJ2-5; v_call: TRBV4-3; clone_size: .; cdr3_aa: CASSQVGGSPTQETQYF; cdr3_nt: TGCGCCAGCAGCCAAGTAGGGGGGAGCCCAACACAAGAGACCCAGTACTTC
d_call: .; j_call: TRBJ1-3; v_call: TRBV7-8; clone_size: .; cdr3_aa: CASSFRLSGNTIYF; cdr3_nt: TGTGCCAGCAGCTTCCGCCTATCTGGAAACACCATATATTTT
d_call: .; j_call: TRBJ2-1; v_call: TRBV14; clone_size: .; cdr3_aa: CASSQGGNLGVEQFF; cdr3_nt: TGTGCCAGCAGCCAAGGAGGAAACCTCGGGGTCGAGCAGTTCTTC
d_call: TRBD2; j_call: TRBJ2-1; v_call: TRBV9; clone_size: .; cdr3_aa: CASSVGLAEFNEQFF; cdr3_nt: TGTGCCAGCAGCGTGGGACTAGCGGAATTCAATGAGCAGTTCTTC
d_call: TRBD1; j_call: TRBJ1-1; v_call: TRBV7-2; clone_size: .; cdr3_aa: CASSLLQGQGNTEAFF; cdr3_nt: TGTGCCAGCAGCCTACTACAGGGACAGGGAAACACTGAAGCTTTCTTT
d_call: .; j_call: TRBJ2-3; v_call: TRBV24-1; clone_size: .; cdr3_aa: CATSDLKAEYTDTQYF; cdr3_nt: TGTGCCACCAGTGATTTGAAGGCGGAATACACAGATACGCAGTATTTT
d_call: .; j_call: TRBJ2-7; v_call: TRBV5-1; clone_size: .; cdr3_aa: CASSLKYEQYF; cdr3_nt: TGCGCCAGCAGCCTAAAATACGAGCAGTACTTC
d_call: TRBD1; j_call: TRBJ2-6; v_call: TRBV7-8; clone_size: .; cdr3_aa: CASSLGTGGAIGANVLTF; cdr3_nt: TGTGCCAGCAGCTTGGGGACAGGGGGCGCGATTGGGGCCAACGTCCTGACTTTC
d_call: .; j_call: TRBJ1-5; v_call: TRBV28; clone_size: .; cdr3_aa: CASSRTGLSNQPQHF; cdr3_nt: TGTGCCAGCAGTCGAACAGGCCTTAGCAATCAGCCCCAGCATTTT
d_call: .; j_call: TRBJ2-5; v_call: TRBV7-9; clone_size: .; cdr3_aa: CASSSRETQYF; cdr3_nt: TGTGCCAGCAGCTCACGGGAGACCCAGTACTTC
d_call: .; j_call: TRBJ2-6; v_call: TRBV28; clone_size: .; cdr3_aa: CASRGLGGANVLTF; cdr3_nt: TGTGCCAGCAGGGGGCTGGGAGGTGCCAACGTCCTGACTTTC
d_call: .; j_call: TRBJ1-1; v_call: TRBV25-1; clone_size: .; cdr3_aa: CASSAQQGGDTEAFF; cdr3_nt: TGTGCCAGCAGTGCCCAACAGGGAGGCGACACTGAAGCTTTCTTT
d_call: TRBD2; j_call: TRBJ2-2; v_call: TRBV7-2; clone_size: .; cdr3_aa: CASSLQASGNTGELFF; cdr3_nt: TGTGCCAGCAGCTTACAAGCTAGCGGGAACACCGGGGAGCTGTTTTTT
d_call: .; j_call: TRBJ1-2; v_call: TRBV5-4; clone_size: .; cdr3_aa: CASSSRWRGYTF; cdr3_nt: TGTGCCAGCAGCTCCCGGTGGCGAGGCTACACCTTC
d_call: .; j_call: TRBJ2-7; v_call: TRBV5-3; clone_size: .; cdr3_aa: CARTQLGTSFTEQYF; cdr3_nt: TGTGCCAGAACCCAGTTGGGGACATCTTTTACCGAGCAGTACTTC
d_call: .; j_call: TRBJ2-7; v_call: TRBV4-3; clone_size: .; cdr3_aa: CASSQDRETPQYF; cdr3_nt: TGCGCCAGCAGCCAAGATAGAGAAACCCCGCAGTACTTC
d_call: .; j_call: TRBJ2-1; v_call: TRBV18; clone_size: .; cdr3_aa: CASSPDWGEQFF; cdr3_nt: TGTGCCAGCTCACCTGATTGGGGAGAGCAGTTCTTC
d_call: TRBD2; j_call: TRBJ2-1; v_call: TRBV5-4; clone_size: once; cdr3_aa: CASSLARTSGNKFF; cdr3_nt: TGTGCCAGCAGCTTGGCCCGGACTAGCGGGAATAAGTTCTTC
d_call: .; j_call: TRBJ1-2; v_call: TRBV6-5; clone_size: .; cdr3_aa: CASEKTVGIVSGYTF; cdr3_nt: TGTGCCAGCGAGAAGACGGTGGGGATTGTGAGTGGCTACACCTTC
d_call: TRBD1; j_call: TRBJ2-5; v_call: TRBV5-1; clone_size: .; cdr3_aa: CASHWDSQETQYF; cdr3_nt: TGCGCCAGTCACTGGGACAGCCAAGAGACCCAGTACTTC
d_call: TRBD1; j_call: TRBJ1-2; v_call: TRBV2; clone_size: .; cdr3_aa: CASSEITGGYGYTF; cdr3_nt: TGTGCCAGCAGTGAAATAACAGGGGGCTATGGCTACACCTTC
d_call: .; j_call: TRBJ1-2; v_call: TRBV6-6; clone_size: once; cdr3_aa: CASSYRQALANYGYTF; cdr3_nt: TGTGCCAGCAGTTACAGACAGGCGCTAGCTAACTATGGCTACACCTTC
d_call: .; j_call: TRBJ2-4; v_call: TRBV19; clone_size: .; cdr3_aa: CASSNSAAQNIQYF; cdr3_nt: TGTGCCAGTAGTAATTCAGCCGCCCAAAACATTCAGTACTTC
d_call: TRBD2; j_call: TRBJ2-1; v_call: TRBV9; clone_size: .; cdr3_aa: CASSVGLAGTNEQFF; cdr3_nt: TGTGCCAGCAGCGTAGGACTAGCGGGGACCAATGAGCAGTTCTTC
d_call: TRBD2; j_call: TRBJ2-3; v_call: TRBV4-3; clone_size: .; cdr3_aa: CASSQDRGTSGRTNTQYF; cdr3_nt: TGCGCCAGCAGCCAAGATAGGGGGACTAGCGGACGCACGAATACGCAGTATTTT
d_call: .; j_call: TRBJ1-2; v_call: TRBV6-2/TRBV6-3; clone_size: .; cdr3_aa: CASSYPIAGAPNYGYTF; cdr3_nt: TGTGCCAGCAGTTACCCCATCGCGGGGGCCCCTAACTATGGCTACACCTTC
d_call: .; j_call: TRBJ2-7; v_call: TRBV5-1; clone_size: .; cdr3_aa: CASSLDRANEQYF; cdr3_nt: TGCGCCAGCAGCTTGGACAGGGCCAACGAGCAGTACTTC
d_call: TRBD1; j_call: TRBJ1-1; v_call: TRBV2; clone_size: .; cdr3_aa: CATEAGQAGEAFF; cdr3_nt: TGTGCCACGGAAGCCGGACAGGCGGGTGAAGCTTTCTTT
d_call: .; j_call: TRBJ2-6; v_call: TRBV6-5; clone_size: .; cdr3_aa: CASGMMSGANVLTF; cdr3_nt: TGTGCCAGCGGGATGATGTCTGGGGCCAACGTCCTGACTTTC
d_call: .; j_call: TRBJ1-1; v_call: TRBV7-2; clone_size: .; cdr3_aa: CASSLGVAGAFF; cdr3_nt: TGTGCCAGCAGCTTAGGGGTGGCCGGGGCTTTCTTT
d_call: .; j_call: TRBJ1-2; v_call: TRBV4-1; clone_size: .; cdr3_aa: CASSQGLRGRHYGYTF; cdr3_nt: TGCGCCAGCAGCCAAGGTCTCCGGGGACGACACTATGGCTACACCTTC
d_call: .; j_call: TRBJ2-7; v_call: TRBV18; clone_size: .; cdr3_aa: CASSISVELAYEQYF; cdr3_nt: TGTGCCAGCTCCATCTCAGTGGAACTTGCCTACGAGCAGTACTTC
d_call: .; j_call: TRBJ1-2; v_call: TRBV19; clone_size: .; cdr3_aa: CASSAKISGVTYGYTF; cdr3_nt: TGTGCCAGTAGTGCGAAGATATCCGGGGTTACCTATGGCTACACCTTC
d_call: .; j_call: TRBJ2-5; v_call: TRBV7-3; clone_size: .; cdr3_aa: CASSFGGQETQYF; cdr3_nt: TGTGCCAGCAGCTTCGGCGGGCAAGAGACCCAGTACTTC
d_call: .; j_call: TRBJ1-2; v_call: TRBV5-1; clone_size: .; cdr3_aa: CASSPAPTGQTDGYTF; cdr3_nt: TGCGCCAGCAGCCCGGCGCCTACGGGACAAACCGATGGCTACACCTTC
d_call: TRBD1; j_call: TRBJ1-1; v_call: TRBV18; clone_size: .; cdr3_aa: CASSPGQGVDTEAFF; cdr3_nt: TGTGCCAGCTCACCAGGACAGGGGGTAGACACTGAAGCTTTCTTT
d_call: .; j_call: TRBJ2-5; v_call: TRBV12-3/TRBV12-4; clone_size: .; cdr3_aa: CASSLAVWETQYF; cdr3_nt: TGTGCCAGCAGTTTAGCGGTGTGGGAGACCCAGTACTTC
d_call: .; j_call: TRBJ1-6; v_call: TRBV23-1; clone_size: few; cdr3_aa: CASSQSGGHNSPLHF; cdr3_nt: TGCGCCAGCAGTCAATCGGGGGGACACAATTCACCCCTCCACTTT
d_call: .; j_call: TRBJ2-7; v_call: TRBV9; clone_size: .; cdr3_aa: CASSVNSLTYEQYF; cdr3_nt: TGTGCCAGCAGCGTAAACAGCCTAACCTACGAGCAGTACTTC
d_call: .; j_call: TRBJ2-7; v_call: TRBV5-1; clone_size: .; cdr3_aa: CASSLAGQPSYEQYF; cdr3_nt: TGCGCCAGCAGCTTGGCCGGGCAGCCCAGCTACGAGCAGTACTTC
d_call: .; j_call: TRBJ2-2; v_call: TRBV4-3; clone_size: .; cdr3_aa: CASSPLPAANTGELFF; cdr3_nt: TGCGCCAGCAGCCCCCTCCCAGCGGCGAACACCGGGGAGCTGTTTTTT
d_call: .; j_call: TRBJ2-5; v_call: TRBV9; clone_size: .; cdr3_aa: CASSVRGGQVFGETQYF; cdr3_nt: TGTGCCAGCAGCGTTAGGGGGGGACAGGTGTTTGGAGAGACCCAGTACTTC
d_call: TRBD2; j_call: TRBJ2-7; v_call: TRBV5-5; clone_size: .; cdr3_aa: CAGGTSWDEQYF; cdr3_nt: TGTGCCGGAGGGACTAGTTGGGACGAGCAGTACTTC